This note documents a single T cell receptor beta chain sequence. These data come from a study of metastatic and nonmetastatic thyroid tumors. MiXCR reprocessed the PCR reads for TCRdb. Of around 23,000 clones listed, roughly 24% were seen once; the top ten hold about 5.7%. No patient had received any treatment before thyroid surgery. Between the trimmed V and J ends, which lost 5 bases and 10 bases, there was a span of 11 bases. CDR3 length: 11 residues. This chain links TRBV12-3 or TRBV12-4 with TRBJ1-2; no firm D call. Sequencing was done on a sample of tumor tissue. The TCR comes from a female donor with papillary thyroid cancer or a benign thyroid nodule (not recorded which). Some clones in this sample may be carry-over from other donors' samples. This chain's CDR3 is CASSARGIYTF. In DNA form, the CDR3 reads TGTGCCAGCAGTGCCCGTGGGATCTACACCTTC.